A single T cell receptor beta chain is shown here with its context. Its antigen is as yet unknown. The data originate from a study of shared clonotypes between healthy human individuals. About the research overall: CD4 naive cells filled three plates per donor, CD4 memory three, CD8 naive two and CD8 memory one. General study results and limits: Across four donors, naive CD4 shared around 5.1%, naive CD8 more than 3%, memory CD4 more than 2%, memory CD8 about 0.4%.

Approximately 30,000 T cell genomes (approximately 0.2 ug DNA) went into each sorted-subset replicate. TCRdb's table, derived via immunoSEQ multiplex PCR, lists solely in-frame clones and lacks some. The sample lists about a million clones, around three quarters occurring once. The CDR3 spans 14 residues. CDR1 is SNHLY and CDR2 is FYNNEI in the germline V gene. The V end was cut by 3 bases, the J end by 1 base, with 8 bases between. This TCR was recovered from a man younger than 35 in good health. Sequencing was done on a sample of memory CD4+ T cells sorted from blood. Described subset: CD45RA-negative fraction. V is TRBV2 and J is TRBJ2-3; D not resolved. The chain's CDR3 is CASSDDPRTDTQYF. CDR3 coding DNA: TGTGCCAGCAGTGATGACCCTCGCACAGATACGCAGTATTTT.